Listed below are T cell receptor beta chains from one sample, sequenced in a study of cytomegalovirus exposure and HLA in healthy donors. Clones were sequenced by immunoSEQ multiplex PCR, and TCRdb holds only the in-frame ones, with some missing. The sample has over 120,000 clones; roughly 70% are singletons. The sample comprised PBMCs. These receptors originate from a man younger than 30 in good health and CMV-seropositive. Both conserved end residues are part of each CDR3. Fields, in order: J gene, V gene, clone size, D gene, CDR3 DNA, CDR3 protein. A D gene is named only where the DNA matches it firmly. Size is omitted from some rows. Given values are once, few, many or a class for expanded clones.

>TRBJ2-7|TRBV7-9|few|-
TGTGCCAGCAGCAAGGTACAGGAGCAGTACTTC
CASSKVQEQYF
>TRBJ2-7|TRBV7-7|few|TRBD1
TGTGCTAGCAGCTTCGGACCAGGGGGCTACGAGCAGTACTTC
CASSFGPGGYEQYF
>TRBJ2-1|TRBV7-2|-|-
TGTGCCAGCAGCTTATCAAGGCAGGGACAGTTCTTC
CASSLSRQGQFF
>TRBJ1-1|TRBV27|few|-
TGTGCCAGCAGTTTATTGGCCGAAGGGGACACTGAAGCTTTCTTT
CASSLLAEGDTEAFF
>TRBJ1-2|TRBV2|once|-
TGTGCCAGCAGTGAGGCAGTCGTTAACTATGGCTACACCTTC
CASSEAVVNYGYTF
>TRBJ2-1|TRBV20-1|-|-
TGCAGTGCCCCCTCAATAGATGAGCAGTTCTTC
CSAPSIDEQFF
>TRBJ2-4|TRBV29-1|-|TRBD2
TGCAGCGTGGTCCCGGGGGGGAAAAACATTCAGTACTTC
CSVVPGGKNIQYF
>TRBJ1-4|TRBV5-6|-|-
TGTGCCAGCAGCGCCGGTCGCGGGGATGAAAAACTGTTTTTT
CASSAGRGDEKLFF
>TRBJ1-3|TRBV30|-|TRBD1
TGTGCCTGGATCAGGGGGCTAGGCGACTCTGGAAACACCATATATTTT
CAWIRGLGDSGNTIYF
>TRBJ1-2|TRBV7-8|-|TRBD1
TGTGCCAGCAGCAAGGGACAGGGGGGTTTTGGCTACACCTTC
CASSKGQGGFGYTF
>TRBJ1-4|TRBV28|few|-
TGTGCCAGCAGCCAACAGGGTTTAAGTGAAAAACTGTTTTTT
CASSQQGLSEKLFF
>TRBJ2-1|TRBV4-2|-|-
TGTGCCAGCAGCCAAGCAAGCGAGAGGGTGAATGAGCAGTTCTTC
CASSQASERVNEQFF
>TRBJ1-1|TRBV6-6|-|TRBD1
TGTGCCAGCAGACCTCCCGGGACAGATCAGAAAGCTTTCTTT
CASRPPGTDQKAFF
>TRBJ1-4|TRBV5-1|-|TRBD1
TGCGCCAGCAGCCTGGGGACAGCCCCGAATGAAAAACTGTTTTTT
CASSLGTAPNEKLFF
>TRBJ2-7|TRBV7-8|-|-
TGTGCCAGCAGCTTAGGGGGCGGGGCGGGAGAGCAGTACTTC
CASSLGGGAGEQYF
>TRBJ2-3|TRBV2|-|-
TGTGCCAGCAGTCAGCTAGCGTACACGCAGTATTTT
CASSQLAYTQYF
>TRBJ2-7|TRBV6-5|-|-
TGTGCCAGCAGTTCGGGACTCCGCGAGCAGTACTTC
CASSSGLREQYF
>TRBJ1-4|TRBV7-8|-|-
TGTGCCAGCAGACCCATAGGGGGAGGGCTGTTTTTT
CASRPIGGGLFF
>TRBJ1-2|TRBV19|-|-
TGTGCCAGTAGTATAGATTCTGGGAGGAACTATGGCTACACCTTC
CASSIDSGRNYGYTF
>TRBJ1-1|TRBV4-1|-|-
TGCGCCAGCAGCCAGGCAGACAGGAGGAACACTGAAGCTTTCTTT
CASSQADRRNTEAFF
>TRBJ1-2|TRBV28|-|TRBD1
TGTGCCAGCAGGTCCACCGGGACAGGAATTGGCTACACCTTC
CASRSTGTGIGYTF
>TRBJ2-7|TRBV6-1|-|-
TGTGCCATGGGCACCCGACCTTCCTACGAGCAGTACTTC
CAMGTRPSYEQYF
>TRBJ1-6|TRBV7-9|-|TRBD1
TGTGCCAGCAGCTCAACCGGGACAGATAATTCACCCCTCCACTTT
CASSSTGTDNSPLHF
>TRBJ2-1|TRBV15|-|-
TGTGCCACCAGCAGAGATGGCGGTAGCTCCTACAATGAGCAGTTCTTC
CATSRDGGSSYNEQFF
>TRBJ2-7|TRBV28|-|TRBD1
TGTGCCAGCCCCCCGGCGACAGGGGGGTTTTACGAGCAGTACTTC
CASPPATGGFYEQYF